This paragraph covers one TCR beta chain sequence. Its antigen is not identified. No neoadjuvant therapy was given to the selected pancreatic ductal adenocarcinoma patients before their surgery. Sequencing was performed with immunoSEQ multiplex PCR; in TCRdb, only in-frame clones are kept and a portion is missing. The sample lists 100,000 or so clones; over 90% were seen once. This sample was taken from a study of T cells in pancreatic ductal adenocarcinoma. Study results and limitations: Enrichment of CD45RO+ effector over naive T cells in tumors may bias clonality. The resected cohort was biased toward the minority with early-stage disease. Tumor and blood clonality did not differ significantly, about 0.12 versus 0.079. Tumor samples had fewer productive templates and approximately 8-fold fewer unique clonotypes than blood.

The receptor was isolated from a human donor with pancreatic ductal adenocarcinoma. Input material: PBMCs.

CDR3 residues: CAISAGTGYGYTF. The CDR3 DNA follows: TGTGCCATCAGTGCTGGGACAGGGTATGGCTACACCTTC. The chain uses TRBV10-3 and TRBJ1-2; TRBD1 aligns across 9 bases. J was trimmed by 5 bases and V by 4 bases; bases with no gene match: 2. This CDR3 is 13 amino acids long. Germline values: CDR1 ENHRY, CDR2 SYGVKD.